Below, 11 T cell receptor beta chains from the same sample are listed, as sequenced in a study of shared clonotypes between healthy human individuals. Using immunoSEQ multiplex PCR, the repertoire was profiled, and TCRdb retains in-frame clones only, with some absent. The table lists roughly 850,000 clones, 96% of them singletons, with about 0.25% in the top ten. The naive CD8 subset, CD45RO-negative cells positively selected for CCR7, excluded terminally differentiated effector memory CD45RA+ cells. The sample was naive CD8+ T cells sorted from blood. The receptors come from a man in his thirties or forties in good health.

This chain links TRBV28 with TRBJ2-7, with D hard to call. Germline values: CDR1 MDHEN, CDR2 SYDVKM. V lost 8 bases and J lost 4, with 12 bases in between. The CDR3 runs to 12 residues. The CDR3 DNA is TGTGCCAGCCCCAATACGGAGTACGAGCAGTACTTC. This gives the protein CASPNTEYEQYF.

The chain is built from TRBV28 and TRBJ2-7, with 8 bases identical to TRBD2. The length of the CDR3 is 15 residues. The trim removed 6 bases at V and 1 base at J, leaving 8 bases unmatched. CDR1 is MDHEN, CDR2 SYDVKM, per germline. Written as DNA, the CDR3 is TGTGCCAGCAGCGGAGCTAGCGGGCTTTCCTACGAGCAGTACTTC. Translation: CASSGASGLSYEQYF.

The CDR3 sequence: CASSLESGRYEQYF. The CDR3 DNA reads TGTGCCAGCAGCTTAGAATCCGGACGGTACGAGCAGTACTTC. The chain carries TRBV11-2 and TRBJ2-7; no clear D gene. The V end was cut by 0 bases, the J end by 4 bases, with 10 bases between. The CDR3 is 14 residues long. Per the germline V gene, CDR1 is SGHAT and CDR2 is FQNNGV.

CDR3 DNA sequence: TGTGCCAGCAGCCCCCGCGTGGGCCTCCCGAACACCGGGGAGCTGTTTTTT. Translation: CASSPRVGLPNTGELFF. The chain has TRBV7-9 and TRBJ2-2; D is ambiguous. This CDR3 spans 17 amino acids. The V gene lost 5 bases and the J gene lost 0 bases, with 16 bases spanning the gap. CDR1 and CDR2 from the germline V gene are SEHNR and FQNEAQ (reference sequence).

The chain uses TRBV7-3 and TRBJ2-7; 9 bases are shared with TRBD2. Germline V gene data show CDR1 as SGHTA and CDR2 as FQGTGA. Unmatched junction bases numbered 5, after V lost 1 base and J lost 4 bases. The CDR3 extends over 15 amino acids. The CDR3 spells CASSLNPSGTYEQYF. The CDR3 region has the DNA TGTGCCAGCAGCTTAAATCCTAGCGGGACTTACGAGCAGTACTTC.

The J gene is TRBJ1-4, the V gene TRBV15; TRBD1 might be the D (5 bases). The V end was cut by 1 base, the J end by 5 bases, with 8 bases between. The CDR3 contains 14 residues. Germline V gene sequence: CDR1 LNHNV, CDR2 YYDKDF (reference sequence). The CDR3 DNA is TGTGCCACCAGCAGAGCAGGGTTGAATGAAAAACTGTTTTTT. Translating it yields CATSRAGLNEKLFF. The complete variable domain, with remaining parts taken from reference TRBV15 and TRBJ1-4, reads DAMVIQNPRYQVTQFGKPVTLSCSQTLNHNVMYWYQQKSSQAPKLLFHYYDKDFNNEADTPDNFQSRRPNTSFCFLDIRSPGLGDTAMYLCATSRAGLNEKLFFGSGTQLSVL.

A remark on this clone: This specimen includes other DNA sequences encoding the same CDR3. The CDR3 DNA is TGCGCCAGCAGCCAAGGGACTAGCGGGAGATACGAGCAGTACTTC. Protein product: CASSQGTSGRYEQYF. The chain recombines TRBV4-3 with TRBJ2-7, with TRBD2 matching over 13 bases. The CDR3 length is 15 residues. V was pared by 1 base and J by 4 bases, with 1 base of the junction left unmatched. Germline CDR1 reads LGHNA; CDR2 reads YSLEER.

This clone was recorded once. CDR3 sequence reads: CASSPSGQGLFGAFF. Here the CDR3 DNA reads TGCGCCAGCAGCCCGAGTGGACAGGGCCTCTTTGGGGCTTTCTTT. This chain uses TRBV4-3 with TRBJ1-1; 8 nucleotides align to TRBD1. CDR1 is LGHNA, CDR2 YSLEER, per germline. CDR3 length: 15 residues. J gave up 11 bases and V 4 bases, and 15 bases lay outside the gene matches.

V gene TRBV7-9 combines with J gene TRBJ1-5; TRBD1 agrees at 9 bases. The ends lost 5 bases at V and 6 bases at J; junction bases unmatched: 8. Germline V CDR1 and CDR2: SEHNR, FQNEAQ (reference sequence). There are 15 residues in the CDR3. In DNA form, the CDR3 reads TGTGCCAGCAGCCCGCCGGGACAGGGAGGTCAGCCCCAGCATTTT. This codes for CASSPPGQGGQPQHF.

This clone appeared once. The sample carries other DNA sequences with the same CDR3. The chain carries TRBV7-9 and TRBJ2-7, with 10 bases lining up with TRBD1. The germline V gene encodes CDR1 SEHNR and CDR2 FQNEAQ (reference sequence). V was clipped by 1 base and J by 2 bases; unmatched bases: 2. The CDR3 is 15 residues long. The CDR3: CASSLVGQGAYEQYF. For the CDR3, the DNA is TGTGCCAGCAGCTTAGTAGGACAGGGGGCCTACGAGCAGTACTTC. Supplemented by reference TRBV7-9 and TRBJ2-7, the full variable domain reads DTGVSQNPRHKITKRGQNVTFRCDPISEHNRLYWYRQTLGQGPEFLTYFQNEAQLEKSRLLSDRFSAERPKGSFSTLEIQRTEQGDSAMYLCASSLVGQGAYEQYFGPGTRLTVT.

The rearrangement links TRBV29-1 to TRBJ2-3, with D unclear. The CDR3 is 13 amino acids. V lost 4 bases, J lost 0 bases, and 8 bases lay in between. CDR1 SQVTM and CDR2 ANQGSEA come from the germline V gene. In DNA, the CDR3 is TGCAGCGTTGTTCGTCATAGCACAGATACGCAGTATTTT. It translates to CSVVRHSTDTQYF.